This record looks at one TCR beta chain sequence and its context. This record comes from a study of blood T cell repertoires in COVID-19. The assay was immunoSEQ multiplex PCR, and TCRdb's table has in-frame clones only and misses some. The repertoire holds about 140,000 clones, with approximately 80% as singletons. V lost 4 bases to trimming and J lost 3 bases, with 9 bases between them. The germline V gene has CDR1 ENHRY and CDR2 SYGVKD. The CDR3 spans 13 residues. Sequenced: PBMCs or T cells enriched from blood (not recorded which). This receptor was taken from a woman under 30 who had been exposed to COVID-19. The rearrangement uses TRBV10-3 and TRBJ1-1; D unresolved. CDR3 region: CAISAGVDTEAFF. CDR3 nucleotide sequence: TGTGCCATCAGTGCGGGTGTCGACACTGAAGCTTTCTTT.